One T cell receptor beta chain is described in this entry. Its antigen is unknown. The primer mix had 60 Vbeta and 13 Jbeta primers. Profiling relied on immunoSEQ multiplex PCR, and the TCRdb table lists in-frame clones only, not all of them. The table lists around 130,000 clones, roughly 9% of them singletons. The sample comes from a study of cytomegalovirus exposure and HLA in healthy donors. Per the germline V gene, CDR1 is SGHVS and CDR2 is FNYEAQ. With 1 base clipped from V and 3 bases from J, the junction kept 10 bases outside the gene matches. The CDR3 length is 18 residues. Points from the study as a whole: Immune exposure data for these donors was limited to CMV serostatus. An analysis done earlier found most TCR beta V segments productive about 90% or about 30% of the time. For cytomegalovirus status, the classifier reportedly gave diagnoses with high specificity and sensitivity. Equally common other TCR beta chains were less clonally expanded than HLA-associated ones, a later analysis found.

V gene TRBV7-6 combines with J gene TRBJ2-3; 10 bases align to TRBD2. Sequenced sample: PBMCs. The TCR was taken from a woman aged 40 to 50 in good health and CMV-seropositive. The CDR3 DNA is TGTGCCAGCAGCTTAGTAGCGGGGGGCCGAGGGGGGACAGATACGCAGTATTTT. This encodes CASSLVAGGRGGTDTQYF.